The clone carrying this T cell receptor (beta chain) was seen a handful of times. Its specificity is unknown. This sample is drawn from a study of T-cell reconstitution after alpha-beta-depleted transplantation in children. General study points: T-cell counts and diversity at one year following transplant were attributed mainly to newly produced T cells. There were some patients whose high TCRbeta diversity at day 60 came from surviving recipient T cells and thymic progenitors. Several hundred expanded graft clones reportedly gave rise to the alpha-beta T cells present about two months after transplant.

Germline lookup yields CDR1 DFQATT and CDR2 SNEGSKA (reference sequence). V was trimmed by 5 bases and J by 6 bases, leaving 16 bases between them. The CDR3 sequence is 14 residues long. Preparing the TCRbeta library involved the use of unique molecular identifiers. Via MiXCR, TCRdb re-called the PCR reads, giving one row per CDR3 protein. The top ten hold about 2.2% of the sample, which has about 590,000 distinct CDR3 sequences, roughly 13% seen once. The genes are TRBV20-1 and TRBJ1-4; the D is unclear. Sequences were derived from PBMCs, mostly from graft donor cells, sampled 360 days after TCRalphabeta/CD19-depleted stem cell transplant. The clonotype was recovered from a male patient aged 5 to 17 who had a stem cell transplant for acute myeloid leukemia, so the T cells may come from the graft donor. CDR3 protein: CSALSGDRDEKLFF. CDR3 in DNA: TGCAGTGCTCTCAGTGGGGATAGGGATGAAAAACTGTTTTTT.